A selection of T cell receptor beta chains follows, all from one sample in a study of blood T cell repertoires in COVID-19. Profiled with immunoSEQ multiplex PCR; TCRdb holds only in-frame clones, not every one. The profile shows approximately 100,000 clones, approximately 80% of them singletons. The specimen was peripheral blood. The source is a human donor in a cohort sampled during active or convalescent COVID-19. Each CDR3 is given with its conserved first and last residue. D genes are given only for firm matches. Size is stated for part of the rows, as once, few or many counts, or as a class when the clone is expanded.

j_call: TRBJ1-1; clone_size: .; d_call: .; v_call: TRBV7-7; cdr3_nt: TGTGCCAGCAGCTTATCCCAGAACACTGAAGCTTTCTTT; cdr3_aa: CASSLSQNTEAFF
j_call: TRBJ2-2; clone_size: .; d_call: .; v_call: TRBV28; cdr3_nt: TGTGCCAGCAGTTTATCAACCGGGGAGCTGTTTTTT; cdr3_aa: CASSLSTGELFF
j_call: TRBJ2-3; clone_size: .; d_call: TRBD2; v_call: TRBV7-2; cdr3_nt: TGTGCCAGCAGCTCCCTAGCGGGGGTTAGCACAGATACGCAGTATTTT; cdr3_aa: CASSSLAGVSTDTQYF
j_call: TRBJ1-5; clone_size: .; d_call: .; v_call: TRBV19; cdr3_nt: TGTGCCAGTAGTATGGATTCCCAGGGTCAGCCCCAGCATTTT; cdr3_aa: CASSMDSQGQPQHF
j_call: TRBJ2-3; clone_size: .; d_call: .; v_call: TRBV12-5; cdr3_nt: TGTGCTAGTGGTTTGGCAGTACAAGTATCAGATACGCAGTATTTT; cdr3_aa: CASGLAVQVSDTQYF
j_call: TRBJ2-5; clone_size: .; d_call: .; v_call: TRBV5-4; cdr3_nt: TGTGCCAGCAGCTCCGGACCCGGGGGGACCCAGTACTTC; cdr3_aa: CASSSGPGGTQYF
j_call: TRBJ1-2; clone_size: .; d_call: TRBD1; v_call: TRBV5-4; cdr3_nt: TGTGCCAGCAGCTTGGAGGACACAGGGGGCGAATATGGCTACACCTTC; cdr3_aa: CASSLEDTGGEYGYTF
j_call: TRBJ2-7; clone_size: .; d_call: TRBD1; v_call: TRBV6-1; cdr3_nt: TGTGCCAGCAGTGATCTTCGGGGGGACAGGGGGAGGTACGAGCAGTACTTC; cdr3_aa: CASSDLRGDRGRYEQYF
j_call: TRBJ1-3; clone_size: .; d_call: .; v_call: TRBV6-5; cdr3_nt: TGTGCCACAAGGAGGTCGGGCTCTGGAAACACCATATATTTT; cdr3_aa: CATRRSGSGNTIYF
j_call: TRBJ2-5; clone_size: .; d_call: .; v_call: TRBV5-1; cdr3_nt: TGCGCCAGCAGCTTATTCCAGGGTCCGGAGACCCAGTACTTC; cdr3_aa: CASSLFQGPETQYF
j_call: TRBJ1-6; clone_size: .; d_call: .; v_call: TRBV5-1; cdr3_nt: TGCGCCAGCAGCTTGGGGCTAGGGGATAATTCACCCCTCCACTTT; cdr3_aa: CASSLGLGDNSPLHF
j_call: TRBJ2-4; clone_size: .; d_call: TRBD2; v_call: TRBV5-6; cdr3_nt: TGTGCCAGCAGCTCTGAGGGAGGGTCCAAAAACATTCAGTACTTC; cdr3_aa: CASSSEGGSKNIQYF
j_call: TRBJ1-6; clone_size: .; d_call: .; v_call: TRBV2; cdr3_nt: TGTGCCAGCAGCCCCCGGGGTAACGGTAATTCACCCCTCCACTTT; cdr3_aa: CASSPRGNGNSPLHF
j_call: TRBJ2-4; clone_size: .; d_call: .; v_call: TRBV30; cdr3_nt: TGTGCCTGGAGTGTAGGGCAGGGTAACAACATTCAGTACTTC; cdr3_aa: CAWSVGQGNNIQYF
j_call: TRBJ2-7; clone_size: .; d_call: .; v_call: TRBV6-1; cdr3_nt: TGTGCCAGCAGTGACAGGCAGATTAGTGGGGCCGCTAAGGAGTACGAGCAGTACTTC; cdr3_aa: CASSDRQISGAAKEYEQYF
j_call: TRBJ2-7; clone_size: .; d_call: .; v_call: TRBV5-4; cdr3_nt: TGTGCCAGCAGCTTGGGGTCAGGGAAGGGCGAGCAGTACTTC; cdr3_aa: CASSLGSGKGEQYF
j_call: TRBJ2-4; clone_size: once; d_call: .; v_call: TRBV28; cdr3_nt: TGTGCCAGCAGTTTCGGGGACAAGGGGAAAAACATTCAGTACTTC; cdr3_aa: CASSFGDKGKNIQYF
j_call: TRBJ1-6; clone_size: .; d_call: .; v_call: TRBV6-5; cdr3_nt: TGTGCCAGCATTCCGGGGGACTCCTATAATTCACCCCTCCACTTT; cdr3_aa: CASIPGDSYNSPLHF
j_call: TRBJ2-2; clone_size: once; d_call: .; v_call: TRBV6-2/TRBV6-3; cdr3_nt: TGTGCCAGCAGTTCGGGGGCCGGGGAGCTGTTTTTT; cdr3_aa: CASSSGAGELFF
j_call: TRBJ2-3; clone_size: .; d_call: TRBD2; v_call: TRBV7-2; cdr3_nt: TGTGCCAGCAGCTTAGCTCCGGGACTAGCATATACAGATACGCAGTATTTT; cdr3_aa: CASSLAPGLAYTDTQYF
j_call: TRBJ1-1; clone_size: .; d_call: TRBD1; v_call: TRBV5-1; cdr3_nt: TGCGCCAGCAGCTTGGCCAGTCAGGGGGCGAAGGATGAAGCTTTCTTT; cdr3_aa: CASSLASQGAKDEAFF
j_call: TRBJ2-2; clone_size: .; d_call: TRBD1; v_call: TRBV5-1; cdr3_nt: TGCGCCAGCAGCTTGCGTCAGGGGGTCGGGGAGCTGTTTTTT; cdr3_aa: CASSLRQGVGELFF